This TCR beta chain emerged from a study of human T cells and chemical hapten exposure. This clonotype was detected only a few times. Germline V CDR1 and CDR2: LGHNA, YNFKEQ. CDR3 size: 16 residues. Trimming took 1 base from V and 2 from J; bases not matched to a gene: 8. TCRdb itself ran the RACE reads through MiXCR, one entry per CDR3 protein. The sample consists of 300,000 to 450,000 distinct CDR3 sequences, less than 6.5% of them appearing once. Time point meaning: pre-sensitization, week 0. Treatment described: therapeutic diphenylcyclopropenone sensitization with weekly scalp DPC. The chain is built from TRBV4-2 and TRBJ2-7, with 7 bases aligning to TRBD2. The TCR was taken from a woman between 50 and 59 years old with alopecia areata. Some clones in this sample may be carry-over from other donors' samples. Specimen: whole blood, collected in connection with sensitization to the hapten diphenylcyclopropenone (DPC). In DNA, the CDR3 is TGTGCCAGCAGCCAAGGCCTAACTAGCGTTGCCTACGAGCAGTACTTC. The encoded protein is CASSQGLTSVAYEQYF.